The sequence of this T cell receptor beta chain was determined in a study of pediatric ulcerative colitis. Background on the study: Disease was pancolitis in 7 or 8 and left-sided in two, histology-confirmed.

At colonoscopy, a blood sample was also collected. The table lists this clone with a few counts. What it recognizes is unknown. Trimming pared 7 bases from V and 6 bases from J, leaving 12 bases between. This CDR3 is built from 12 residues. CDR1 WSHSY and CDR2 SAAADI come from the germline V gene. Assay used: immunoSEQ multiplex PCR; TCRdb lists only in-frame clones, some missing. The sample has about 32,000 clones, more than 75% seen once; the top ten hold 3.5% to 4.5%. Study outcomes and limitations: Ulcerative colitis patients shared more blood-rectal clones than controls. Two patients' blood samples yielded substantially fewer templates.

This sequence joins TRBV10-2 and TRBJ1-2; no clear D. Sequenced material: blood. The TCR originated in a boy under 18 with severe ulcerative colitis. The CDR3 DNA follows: TGCGCCAGCACCGAGAGAGGAAATGGCTACACCTTC. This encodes CASTERGNGYTF.